This TCR beta chain was retrieved from a study of T cells and Merkel cell carcinoma outcomes (dated by TCRdb to 2020 to 2022). Some background on the complete study: In patients with Merkel cell carcinoma, researchers looked at whether the T-cell repertoire of the tumor, along with T-cell density, could predict clinical outcome. Summary of the overall study and its limitations: The combination of T-cell repertoire features and T-cell density was reported to predict clinical outcomes in patients with Merkel cell carcinoma.

The CDR3 numbers 15 residues from cysteine through phenylalanine. The kept DNA is CDR3 alone, 45 bases in frame from the first base. According to the germline V gene, CDR1 reads SGHVS and CDR2 reads FNYEAQ. V loses 5 bases at its end and J loses 2 bases; junction bases beyond the gene matches: 8. The method behind the library was the immunoSEQ multiplex PCR assay. The clones in this table, taken by TCRdb from immuneACCESS, are in-frame only. Not every clone is retained; where verified, under half of the shortfall comes from an unresolved V gene, and the cause of the rest is unknown. A total of around 600 clones appear in this sample, over 75% of them only once. The leading ten clones occupy 5.2% of the sample. On this clone: Its antigen is still unknown. Per-nucleotide qualities are absent, and no much larger clonotype sits a single base away.

Samples were obtained from patients with Merkel cell carcinoma. This receptor was identified in a human donor with Merkel cell carcinoma. Sequencing was carried out using tumor tissue from Merkel cell carcinoma. The V gene is TRBV7-6 and the J gene is TRBJ2-5, with 7 bases aligning to TRBD2. The CDR3 sequence is CASSLGLVGQETQYF. Here is the DNA: TGTGCCAGCAGCCTAGGACTAGTGGGGCAAGAGACCCAGTACTTC.